The T cell receptor beta chain under discussion was sequenced for a study of T cells in Graves' hyperthyroidism and ophthalmopathy (dated by TCRdb to about 2019). Background on the whole study: Peripheral blood was sampled at the time of initial diagnosis, prior to any treatment. TCR V-J signatures able to tell the groups apart were searched for in a discovery cohort of 100 patients, of whom 40 to 45 had Graves' ophthalmopathy and under 65 had stable Graves' hyperthyroidism. An independent validation cohort of under 20 hyperthyroidism patients and roughly 16 patients who later progressed to ophthalmopathy tested prospective prediction of ophthalmopathy. The 90 to 100 discovery patients were randomly divided into training and test sets at a 7:3 ratio. Thyroid tissue and blood T-cell repertoires from about six Graves' hyperthyroidism patients were also compared in the study. After sampling, hyperthyroidism patients received methimazole starting at 30 mg daily, and ophthalmopathy patients received high-dose intravenous methylprednisolone. The paper describes TCR Vbeta CDR3 sequencing of 130 to 150 peripheral blood samples, made up of fewer than 50 ophthalmopathy patients, around 78 hyperthyroidism patients and some 17 progressor patients. General study outcomes and caveats: In validation, the model predicted progression to ophthalmopathy a median of around six months before onset, with about 67% sensitivity and more than 72% specificity. Most expanded thyroid clonotypes (frequency above 0.001) were also detected in blood, a finding suggesting that blood repertoires may reflect thyroid immune responses. A 13 V-J signature model separated ophthalmopathy from stable hyperthyroidism, with roughly 88% sensitivity and 81.08% specificity in cross-validation and 80%/75% in testing. Sample size was not statistically predetermined, and blinding of investigators to group allocation was not performed.

TCR beta CDR3 regions were amplified from RNA transcripts. The first round of RT-PCR for the TCR CDR3 was performed with the HTBI primer set and the Qiagen OneStep RT-PCR kit. The libraries were constructed in a second round of multiplex PCR and then size-selected and purified. Libraries were sequenced paired-end with 100 bp reads on an Illumina HiSeq2000. The study's processing was this. SOAPnuke was used to process the raw data, throwing out any read that contained adapters or uncalled bases, had a mean Phred below 15, or lacked an exact constant-primer or identifier match. COPE v1.2.5 was used to merge the high-quality paired reads, and each unique nucleotide sequence was defined as a clonotype. Clonotypes were aligned to IMGT TRBV, TRBD and TRBJ reference segments using MiTCR v1.1. The analysis was restricted to V-J combinations with a frequency above 0.0001, which together covered over 99% of the repertoires. A TCS score was defined as the ratio of F50 (clonal expansion) to E x V (chaos), with BLOSUM62-based TCRdist applied between CDR3 peptides within each V-J. Welch's t-statistics and random forest reduced roughly 500 V-J features to 13, which were used in a naive Bayes classifier (R e1071). The raw public data were reprocessed by TCRdb itself: fastp quality trimming at Q25, MiXCR clonotype calling, in-frame beta chains only. Duplicate CDR3 protein sequences are folded into a single record with the most common DNA and genes. For this entry, the V and J calls and clone size follow TCRdb and not the study's own pipeline. The table for this sample lists about 290,000 distinct CDR3 sequences; 16% of them were counted only once. Of the sample, roughly a third is held by the ten largest clones.

CDR1 and CDR2 were assigned from the germline V gene as SNHLY and FYNNEI. Including the terminal cysteine and phenylalanine, the CDR3 comprises 15 residues. The kept DNA is CDR3 alone, 45 bases in frame from the first base. V has 6 bases trimmed and J has 4 bases trimmed; junction bases matching no gene number 9. This clonotype was detected a few times. There is no known antigen for this receptor. Base qualities are not at hand, and no much larger clone is one base apart. Stable Graves' hyperthyroidism was defined as the absence of progression to ophthalmopathy over 18 months of follow-up. Hyperthyroidism patients were newly diagnosed, with disease duration under 2 months, and aged 18 to 65 years. Exclusion was applied to patients with uncontrolled infections, other autoimmune diseases, pregnancy or lactation. Clinical symptoms, serum thyroxine and TRAb, thyroid ultrasound, and orbital computed tomography formed the basis for the diagnoses. PBMCs were isolated from more than 9 ml of fresh peripheral blood by Ficoll-Paque density gradient centrifugation. Total RNA was extracted with Trizol reagent, and quality was checked on an Agilent 2100 Bioanalyzer.

The sample consisted of blood. This TCR came from a young man with Graves' hyperthyroidism. This sequence uses TRBV2 and TRBJ2-1, and 7 junction bases match TRBD1. The CDR3 protein sequence reads: CASRTGTEMYNEQFF. DNA sequence: TGTGCCAGCAGAACCGGGACAGAGATGTACAATGAGCAGTTCTTC.